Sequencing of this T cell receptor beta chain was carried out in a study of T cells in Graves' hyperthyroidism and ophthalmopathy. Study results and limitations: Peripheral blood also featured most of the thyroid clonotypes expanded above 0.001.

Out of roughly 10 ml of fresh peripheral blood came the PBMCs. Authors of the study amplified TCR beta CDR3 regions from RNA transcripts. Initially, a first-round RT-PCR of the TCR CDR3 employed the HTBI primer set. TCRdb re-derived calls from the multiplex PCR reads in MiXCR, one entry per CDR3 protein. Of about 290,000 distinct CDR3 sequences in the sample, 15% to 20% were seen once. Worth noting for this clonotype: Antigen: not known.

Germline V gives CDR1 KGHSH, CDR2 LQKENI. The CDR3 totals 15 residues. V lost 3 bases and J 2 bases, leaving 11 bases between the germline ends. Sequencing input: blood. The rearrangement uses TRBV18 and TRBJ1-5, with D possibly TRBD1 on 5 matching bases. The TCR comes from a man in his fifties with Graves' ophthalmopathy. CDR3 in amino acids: CASSPTEGGNQPQHF. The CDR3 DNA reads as TGTGCCAGCTCACCGACAGAGGGAGGCAATCAGCCCCAGCATTTT.